These 30 T cell receptor beta chains share one sample of origin, sequenced in a study of shared clonotypes between healthy human individuals. Generated by immunoSEQ multiplex PCR, the TCRdb table keeps only in-frame clones and is missing some. The table has over 2,000,000 clones, 90% to 95% seen once; the top ten hold more than 1.5%. Positive CCR7 selection of CD45RO-negative cells yielded the naive CD8 cells, and terminally differentiated effector memory CD45RA+ cells were excluded. Input material: naive CD8+ T cells from PBMCs. The receptors here all came from a man younger than 30 in good health. Some clones in this sample may be carry-over from other donors' samples.

The rearrangement uses TRBV5-1 and TRBJ2-5; D might be TRBD1 or TRBD2, each matching 5 bases. The CDR3 is made up of 14 amino acids. V shed 0 bases and J shed 5 bases, with 11 bases lying between them. The germline V gene has CDR1 SGHRS and CDR2 YFSETQ. CDR3 sequence: CASSLARQRETQYF. The DNA for the CDR3 is TGCGCCAGCAGCTTGGCCCGACAGCGGGAGACCCAGTACTTC.

This CDR3 reads CASSFMNQPQHF. CDR3 sequence (DNA): TGTGCCAGTAGTTTCATGAATCAGCCCCAGCATTTT. The chain has TRBV19 and TRBJ1-5; D gene unclear. Germline-derived CDR1 and CDR2 are LNHDA and SQIVND (reference sequence). Trimming pared 5 bases from V and 4 bases from J, leaving 6 bases between. The CDR3 runs to 12 residues.

A single count supports this clone. CDR3 bases: TGTGCCAGCAGCTTGACGGCAGGGGGACCAGGCGAGCAGTACTTC. Encoded protein: CASSLTAGGPGEQYF. The chain carries TRBV7-3 and TRBJ2-7, with 7 nucleotides matching TRBD1. V trimming: 3 bases; J trimming: 6 bases; junction bases outside the gene matches: 11. Germline loops: CDR1 SGHTA, CDR2 FQGTGA. The CDR3 sequence is 15 residues long.

The chain has TRBV7-9 and TRBJ2-7, with a possible D match to TRBD2 (6 bases). The CDR3 contains 15 residues. The V and J ends lost 5 bases and 2 bases respectively, with 16 bases between them. Germline CDR1 reads SEHNR; CDR2 reads FQNEAQ (reference sequence). The CDR3 DNA is TGTGCCAGCAGCCTACGGGACTCCGCGACCTACGAGCAGTACTTC. This encodes CASSLRDSATYEQYF.

The chain is built from TRBV19 and TRBJ2-5, with 12 positions matching TRBD1. CDR3 length equals 16 residues. The J segment lost 4 bases and the V segment lost 3 bases, leaving 6 bases of the junction unmatched. Per germline, CDR1 LNHDA and CDR2 SQIVND (reference sequence). The CDR3 spells CASSILGQGAGETQYF. The CDR3 nucleotides read TGTGCCAGTAGTATTTTGGGACAGGGGGCGGGAGAGACCCAGTACTTC.

The chain employs TRBV29-1 and TRBJ2-7, with a tentative D call TRBD2 (6 bases). The length of the CDR3 is 13 residues. Trimming left V 2 bases short and J 2 bases short, with 10 bases between. The germline V gene has CDR1 SQVTM and CDR2 ANQGSEA. The CDR3 coding sequence is TGCAGCGTTGAACGGGGGATCCCCTACGAGCAGTACTTC. Encoded protein: CSVERGIPYEQYF.

The rearrangement joins TRBV13 to TRBJ2-6, with D perhaps matching TRBD2 (6 bases). Trimming removed 4 bases at V and 3 bases at J, with 13 bases between. The length of the CDR3 is 16 residues. In germline, CDR1 is PRHDT, CDR2 FYEKMQ (reference sequence). The CDR3 DNA follows: TGTGCCAGCAGCTGGGACGGGAGCCGTGGGGCCAACGTCCTGACTTTC. Its protein product is CASSWDGSRGANVLTF.

The chain employs TRBV6-1 and TRBJ2-7; TRBD2 matches at 9 bases. V shed 4 bases and J 2 bases; nucleotides not matched to a gene: 6. CDR1 and CDR2 from the germline V gene are MNHNS and SASEGT. The CDR3 spans 15 residues. The CDR3 loop reads CASSARTSETYEQYF. CDR3 DNA sequence: TGTGCCAGCAGTGCCCGGACTAGCGAAACCTACGAGCAGTACTTC.

V usage is TRBV10-2 and J usage is TRBJ2-7; D not certain. Trimming pared 7 bases from V and 0 bases from J, leaving 13 bases between. The CDR3 extends over 14 amino acids. Germline CDR1 and CDR2: WSHSY and SAAADI. The CDR3 DNA follows: TGCGCCAGCATGGTCAGAGCTGGCTCCTACGAGCAGTACTTC. Translating gives CASMVRAGSYEQYF.

The V call is TRBV7-9, the J call TRBJ1-2; no firm D call. The V and J ends lost 2 bases and 6 bases respectively, with 16 bases between them. The length of the CDR3 is 15 residues. Looked up from germline, CDR1 is SEHNR and CDR2 is FQNEAQ (reference sequence). CDR3 sequence (DNA): TGTGCCAGCAGCTTACCAGGCCGCGGTCTAGATGGCTACACCTTC. Translating it yields CASSLPGRGLDGYTF. Supplemented by reference TRBV7-9 and TRBJ1-2, the full variable domain reads DTGVSQNPRHKITKRGQNVTFRCDPISEHNRLYWYRQTLGQGPEFLTYFQNEAQLEKSRLLSDRFSAERPKGSFSTLEIQRTEQGDSAMYLCASSLPGRGLDGYTFGSGTRLTVV.

This CDR3 reads CASDRVSEQYF. CDR3 DNA sequence: TGTGCCAGTGACAGGGTAAGCGAGCAGTACTTC. The V and J genes are TRBV2 and TRBJ2-7, with TRBD1 identical over 7 bases. The CDR3 runs 11 residues. V lost 9 bases, J lost 6 bases, and 5 bases stayed unmatched. CDR1 is SNHLY and CDR2 is FYNNEI in the germline V gene. The complete variable domain, with remaining parts taken from reference TRBV2 and TRBJ2-7, reads EPEVTQTPSHQVTQMGQEVILRCVPISNHLYFYWYRQILGQKVEFLVSFYNNEISEKSEIFDDQFSVERPDGSNFTLKIRSTKLEDSAMYFCASDRVSEQYFGPGTRLTVT.

The chain carries TRBV6-4 and TRBJ1-1; a weak D match, TRBD1 (6 bases). The CDR3 length is 13 residues. Trimming removed 6 bases at V and 5 bases at J, with 13 bases between. CDR1 MRHNA and CDR2 SNTAGT come from the germline V gene. The CDR3 region has the DNA TGTGCCAGCAGAGCCGGGGGCGGAACTGAAGCTTTCTTT. It codes for CASRAGGGTEAFF.

The chain uses TRBV9 and TRBJ2-7; TRBD2 matches 9 bases. The germline V gene has CDR1 SGDLS and CDR2 YYNGEE. V gave up 3 bases and J gave up 4 bases; unmatched junction bases: 8. This CDR3 is 15 amino acids long. The DNA for the CDR3 is TGTGCCAGCAGCGCGGGGACTAGCCCGGGTTACGAGCAGTACTTC. This encodes CASSAGTSPGYEQYF.

The rearrangement joins TRBV19 to TRBJ1-1, with D unclear. V was clipped by 4 bases and J by 5 bases, with 11 bases between them. The germline V gene encodes CDR1 LNHDA and CDR2 SQIVND (reference sequence). CDR3 size: 13 residues. CDR3 in DNA: TGTGCCAGTAGTACCAGGACGGGGACTGAAGCTTTCTTT. Translated, it gives CASSTRTGTEAFF.

This clone was counted once. The V gene is TRBV11-2, the J gene TRBJ2-7; 7 nucleotides match TRBD1. V lost 4 bases, J lost 3 bases, and 6 bases stayed unmatched. The CDR3 runs to 14 residues. CDR1 SGHAT and CDR2 FQNNGV come from the germline V gene. The CDR3 nucleotides read TGTGCCAGCAGCTGGATAGGGGACAGCTACGAGCAGTACTTC. The encoded protein is CASSWIGDSYEQYF.

This rearrangement joins TRBV15 to TRBJ2-3; D is unresolved. CDR3 length: 12 amino acids. Germline CDR1 is LNHNV and CDR2 is YYDKDF (reference sequence). V was cut by 6 bases and J by 5 bases, with 9 bases left in between. Here the CDR3 reads CATSTLEDTQYF. CDR3 sequence (DNA): TGTGCCACCAGTACGCTAGAAGATACGCAGTATTTT.

A few counts support this clone. The chain carries TRBV7-3 and TRBJ1-2, with a tentative D call TRBD1 (6 bases). V was pared by 7 bases and J by 4 bases, with 19 bases between. The CDR3 spans 15 residues. Per germline, CDR1 SGHTA and CDR2 FQGTGA. The CDR3 DNA follows: TGTGCCAGCACCACTCCCCCAGGAGGGGGCTATGGCTACACCTTC. Amino acids: CASTTPPGGGYGYTF.

The V call is TRBV10-3, the J call TRBJ2-1; 7 nucleotides line up with TRBD1. The germline CDR1 and CDR2 sequences are ENHRY and SYGVKD. CDR3 length: 16 amino acids. Trimming removed 1 base from V and 6 bases from J; junction bases left unmatched: 9. DNA for the CDR3: TGTGCCATCAGTGAGTATCCGGGACAGAGGGGCAATGAGCAGTTCTTC. Encoded protein: CAISEYPGQRGNEQFF.

The rearrangement uses TRBV28 and TRBJ2-2, with unresolved D. Per the germline V gene, CDR1 is MDHEN and CDR2 is SYDVKM. V was clipped by 1 base and J by 4 bases, with 7 bases between them. The CDR3 runs 14 residues. CDR3 in amino acids: CASSLSLITGELFF. The CDR3 DNA reads as TGTGCCAGCAGTTTATCACTGATCACCGGGGAGCTGTTTTTT.

This clone was detected once. The chain combines TRBV2 with TRBJ2-5; D is unresolved. The germline V gene encodes CDR1 SNHLY and CDR2 FYNNEI. The length of the CDR3 is 14 residues. V dropped 8 bases and J dropped 4 bases, with 17 bases sitting between them. The CDR3 spells CASSSLGRIETQYF. CDR3 DNA sequence: TGTGCCAGCTCTTCCCTCGGTCGGATAGAGACCCAGTACTTC.

This clone was picked up a small number of times. J is TRBJ2-2 and V is TRBV7-9, with 7 bases fitting TRBD2. The CDR3 is 13 residues long. Germline V lookup: CDR1 SEHNR, CDR2 FQNEAQ (reference sequence). The ends lost 7 bases at V and 1 base at J; junction bases unmatched: 0. The CDR3 protein is CASTGGNTGELFF. In DNA form, the CDR3 reads TGTGCCAGCACGGGAGGGAACACCGGGGAGCTGTTTTTT.

CDR3 DNA: TGTGCCAGCAGCTTAGACACCGGGACAGAGGCCACTGAAGCTTTCTTT. Residues: CASSLDTGTEATEAFF. The J gene is TRBJ1-1, the V gene TRBV7-9, with TRBD1 identical over 7 bases. This CDR3 region has 16 residues. CDR1 is SEHNR, CDR2 FQNEAQ, per germline (reference sequence). V shed 1 base, J shed 4 bases, and the junction held 9 bases outside the gene matches.

Remarks on this clone: Other nucleotide sequences from this sample produce the same CDR3. The chain employs TRBV4-3 and TRBJ2-5; D not resolved. Germline lookup yields CDR1 LGHNA and CDR2 YSLEER. Trimming left V 0 bases short and J 3 bases short, with 5 bases between. This CDR3 is 13 amino acids long. Here the CDR3 reads CASSQDREETQYF. CDR3 DNA: TGCGCCAGCAGCCAAGATAGGGAAGAGACCCAGTACTTC.

This clone occurred a few times. This chain connects TRBV9 to TRBJ2-2, with TRBD2 identical over 11 bases. V lost 4 bases and J lost 3; bases outside the gene matches: 5. The CDR3 extends over 16 amino acids. Germline CDR1 and CDR2: SGDLS and YYNGEE. The CDR3 here is CASSPRLAGHTGELFF. For the CDR3, the DNA is TGTGCCAGCAGCCCCCGACTAGCGGGGCACACCGGGGAGCTGTTTTTT.

V is TRBV29-1 and J is TRBJ2-2; 10 nucleotides line up with TRBD2. V dropped 5 bases and J dropped 6; count of bases not matched to a gene: 6. This CDR3 is built from 14 residues. CDR1 and CDR2 (germline): SQVTM, ANQGSEA. CDR3 in DNA: TGCAGCGTTCTAGCGGGAGTGGGCGCCGGGGAGCTGTTTTTT. Translation gives CSVLAGVGAGELFF.

The gene calls are TRBV7-3 and TRBJ2-1; a weak D match, TRBD1 (5 bases). Germline V gene data show CDR1 as SGHTA and CDR2 as FQGTGA. Trimming stripped 4 bases from V and 6 bases from J, with 16 bases between. The CDR3 is 15 residues long. In DNA form, the CDR3 reads TGTGCCAGCAGCTCCAAGGGGCATGGGGCCAATGAGCAGTTCTTC. It codes for CASSSKGHGANEQFF.

The chain combines TRBV6-5 with TRBJ2-1; TRBD1 agrees at 10 bases. Looked up from germline, CDR1 is MNHEY and CDR2 is SVGAGI. Trimming removed 2 bases from V and 3 bases from J; junction bases left unmatched: 1. There are 15 residues in the CDR3. In DNA form, the CDR3 reads TGTGCCAGCAGTTACGGACAGGGGGACTACAATGAGCAGTTCTTC. The encoded protein is CASSYGQGDYNEQFF.

This chain connects TRBV19 to TRBJ2-1, with TRBD2 identical over 8 bases. Germline CDR1 reads LNHDA; CDR2 reads SQIVND (reference sequence). The J segment lost 6 bases and the V segment lost 4 bases, leaving 2 bases of the junction unmatched. The CDR3 totals 13 residues. In DNA, the CDR3 is TGTGCCAGTAGTAGGACTAGCTCCAATGAGCAGTTCTTC. Its translation is CASSRTSSNEQFF.

This clone appeared once. The chain combines TRBV4-3 with TRBJ2-1, with TRBD2 identical over 7 bases. CDR3 length: 17 amino acids. After removal of 2 bases from V and 7 bases from J, the junction contained 14 bases not matched to a gene. Germline CDR1 LGHNA, CDR2 YSLEER. DNA of the CDR3: TGCGCCAGCAGCCAAAACGGGGCCAGCGGGACGTCGAATGAGCAGTTCTTC. As protein: CASSQNGASGTSNEQFF.

The chain combines TRBV30 with TRBJ2-2; tentative D call: TRBD1 (6 bases). V lost 2 bases and J 0 bases, leaving 13 bases between the germline ends. The germline gives CDR1 GTSNPN, CDR2 SVGIG (reference sequence). CDR3 size: 16 residues. For the CDR3, the DNA is TGTGCCTGGAGTCCCCGGGACACCCCGAACACCGGGGAGCTGTTTTTT. Encoded protein: CAWSPRDTPNTGELFF.